Sequencing of this T cell receptor (beta chain) was carried out in a study of blood T cell repertoires in COVID-19. About the research overall: Sites in the United States, Italy and Spain provided acute and convalescent COVID-19 samples.

TCRdb's copy holds only in-frame clones and misses some; the assay was immunoSEQ multiplex PCR. The table has some 170,000 clones, roughly 87% seen once. V dropped 7 bases and J dropped 4; count of bases not matched to a gene: 5. From germline, CDR1 is LNHDA and CDR2 SQIVND (reference sequence). The CDR3 loop spans 13 amino acids. The sequenced sample was PBMCs or T cells enriched from blood (not recorded which). V and J are TRBV19 and TRBJ2-7; TRBD1 agrees at 9 bases. The TCR comes from a human donor with acute COVID-19. The donor label of this sample is uncertain. The CDR3 reads CASNPGTGYEQYF. The CDR3, as DNA: TGTGCCAGTAATCCCGGGACAGGGTACGAGCAGTACTTC.